This TCR beta chain was identified in a study of blood T cell repertoires in COVID-19. With 0 bases removed from V and 0 bases from J, the gap between germline ends came to 9 bases. The CDR3 sequence is 16 residues long. CDR1 SGHRS and CDR2 YFSETQ come from the germline V gene. Using immunoSEQ multiplex PCR, the repertoire was profiled, and TCRdb retains in-frame clones only, with some absent. The sample lists 150,000 to 200,000 clones, over 75% seen once, with about 9.1% in the top ten. The TCR sequence derives from a woman of 80 years or more with acute or convalescent COVID-19. Sequencing was done on a sample of peripheral blood. The rearrangement uses TRBV5-1 and TRBJ1-4; no clear D. CDR3 nucleotides: TGCGCCAGCAGCTTGGACAGTTTCGCAACTAATGAAAAACTGTTTTTT. Translating it yields CASSLDSFATNEKLFF.